This T cell receptor beta chain was retrieved from a study of T cell changes during pregnancy in multiple sclerosis. TCRdb's copy holds only in-frame clones and misses some; the assay was immunoSEQ multiplex PCR. Here the sample spans 45,000 to 70,000 clones, 92% being singletons. The germline gives CDR1 SGHRS, CDR2 YFSETQ. CDR3 size: 13 residues. The V end was cut by 4 bases, the J end by 6 bases, with 13 bases between. The input for sequencing was CD4+ T cells from peripheral blood mononuclear cells, taken after pregnancy. V usage is TRBV5-1 and J usage is TRBJ1-1; unclear D gene. The sequence was obtained from a female donor with multiple sclerosis, enrolled in a pregnancy study. CDR3 bases: TGCGCCAGCAGCATTGAGGGATACGCTGAAGCTTTCTTT. It is translated as CASSIEGYAEAFF.